Presented here are 27 T cell receptor beta chains from one specimen sequenced in a study of blood T cell repertoires in COVID-19. Generated by immunoSEQ multiplex PCR, the TCRdb table keeps only in-frame clones and is missing some. The table shows more than 80,000 clones, with around 81% occurring only once. The material sequenced was peripheral blood. The receptors were gathered from a woman in her 70s with acute or convalescent COVID-19.

This clone was detected ten times or more. Other DNA sequences within the sample encode an identical CDR3. The rearrangement joins TRBV7-3 to TRBJ2-1; 12 nucleotides line up with TRBD2. This CDR3 has 14 amino acids. The V segment lost 5 bases and the J segment 4 bases; nucleotides outside the gene matches: 0. Germline V lookup: CDR1 SGHTA, CDR2 FQGTGA. The CDR3: CASSTSGGYNEQFF. In nucleotides, the CDR3 is TGTGCCAGCAGCACTAGCGGGGGGTACAATGAGCAGTTCTTC.

This clone was observed a few times. The chain is built from TRBV30 and TRBJ1-1, with 7 bases identical to TRBD1. The CDR3 length is 12 residues. Germline V gives CDR1 GTSNPN, CDR2 SVGIG (reference sequence). With 5 bases clipped from V and 1 base from J, the junction kept 1 base outside the gene matches. The CDR3 DNA sequence: TGTGCCTGGTACAGGGGGAACACTGAAGCTTTCTTT. The encoded protein is CAWYRGNTEAFF.

This chain uses TRBV29-1 with TRBJ2-2; weak D call: TRBD2 (6 bases). Deletions cut 3 bases from V and 6 bases from J, with 8 bases between. This CDR3 region has 12 residues. Germline values: CDR1 SQVTM, CDR2 ANQGSEA. The DNA of the CDR3 is TGCAGCGTTGATCCGGGGGCCGGGGAGCTGTTTTTT. Translating gives CSVDPGAGELFF.

The chain employs TRBV18 and TRBJ1-4, with 8 bases fitting TRBD1. J was trimmed by 5 bases and V by 5 bases; bases with no gene match: 7. Germline V CDR1 and CDR2: KGHSH, LQKENI. The CDR3 is 15 residues long. CDR3 bases: TGTGCCAGCTCATCCGGACAGGGCGTCAATGAAAAACTGTTTTTT. Translated: CASSSGQGVNEKLFF. The variable domain in full, with the rest retrieved from reference TRBV18 and TRBJ1-4, is NAGVMQNPRHLVRRRGQEARLRCSPMKGHSHVYWYRQLPEEGLKFMVYLQKENIIDESGMPKERFSAEFPKEGPSILRIQQVVRGDSAAYFCASSSGQGVNEKLFFGSGTQLSVL.

In the case of this clone: The sample contains more than one DNA sequence encoding this CDR3. The rearrangement links TRBV6-5 to TRBJ1-1, with 10 bases matching TRBD1. The CDR3 extends over 16 amino acids. Germline V lookup: CDR1 MNHEY, CDR2 SVGAGI. Trimming took 2 bases from V and 1 from J; bases not matched to a gene: 4. The DNA of the CDR3 is TGTGCCAGCAGTTACCCTCGGACAGGGGGGAACACTGAAGCTTTCTTT. Residues: CASSYPRTGGNTEAFF.

The V and J genes are TRBV6-1 and TRBJ1-2; 10 bases match TRBD1. CDR1 and CDR2 from the germline V gene are MNHNS and SASEGT. CDR3 size: 15 residues. The junction had 2 bases not matched to a gene; V was cut back by 3 bases and J by 1 base. In DNA form, the CDR3 reads TGTGCCAGCAGTGATGACAGGGGGCTTAACTATGGCTACACCTTC. The encoded protein is CASSDDRGLNYGYTF.

The chain carries TRBV9 and TRBJ1-1; D call uncertain. Germline CDR1 SGDLS, CDR2 YYNGEE. CDR3 length: 13 residues. V lost 0 bases, J lost 3 bases, and 6 bases lay in between. The CDR3 coding sequence is TGTGCCAGCAGCGTAGGTGCGGACACTGAAGCTTTCTTT. Its translation: CASSVGADTEAFF. The whole variable domain, filled in from reference TRBV9 and TRBJ1-1, reads DSGVTQTPKHLITATGQRVTLRCSPRSGDLSVYWYQQSLDQGLQFLIQYYNGEERAKGNILERFSAQQFPDLHSELNLSSLELGDSALYFCASSVGADTEAFFGQGTRLTVV.

J is TRBJ2-7 and V is TRBV10-3; tentative D call: TRBD1 (6 bases). CDR3 length: 16 residues. Per germline, CDR1 ENHRY and CDR2 SYGVKD. V lost 4 bases and J 5 bases, leaving 21 bases between the germline ends. The CDR3 coding sequence is TGTGCCATCAGTGTAGGGTACGGGGACAAGATCCACGAGCAGTACTTC. As protein: CAISVGYGDKIHEQYF.

The genes are TRBV6-5 and TRBJ1-1, with 7 bases that match TRBD1. CDR1 and CDR2 (germline): MNHEY, SVGAGI. V shed 7 bases, J shed 0 bases, and the junction held 5 bases outside the gene matches. This CDR3 contains 14 residues. CDR3 loop: CASIKGQMNTEAFF. The DNA for the CDR3 is TGTGCCAGCATAAAGGGACAGATGAACACTGAAGCTTTCTTT.

DNA for the CDR3: TGCGCCAGCAGCCGCGAGGACAGTAGGAATGAGCAGTTCTTC. This sequence encodes CASSREDSRNEQFF. The rearrangement uses TRBV4-1 and TRBJ2-1; a weak D match, TRBD1 (6 bases). Germline lookup yields CDR1 MGHRA and CDR2 YSYEKL. CDR3 length equals 14 residues. Trimming took 4 bases from V and 7 from J, leaving 14 bases between them.

The gene calls are TRBV5-1 and TRBJ1-3; D gene uncertain. V was trimmed by 6 bases and J by 3 bases, leaving 10 bases between them. Per germline, CDR1 SGHRS and CDR2 YFSETQ. The CDR3 runs to 13 residues. CDR3 DNA: TGCGCCAGCACCCGGGGATATGGAAACACCATATATTTT. Protein: CASTRGYGNTIYF.

This clone was recorded a few times. V usage is TRBV3-1 (or the pseudogene TRBV3-2) and J usage is TRBJ1-6, with D possibly TRBD1 on 5 matching bases. This CDR3 has 17 amino acids. The V end was cut by 0 bases, the J end by 7 bases, with 16 bases between. CDR1 and CDR2 from the germline V gene are LGHDT and YNNKEL (reference sequence). CDR3: CASSQDLQGVWNSPLHF. Here the CDR3 DNA reads TGTGCCAGCAGCCAAGACCTCCAAGGGGTTTGGAATTCACCCCTCCACTTT.

The table lists this clone with a few counts. The chain is built from TRBV7-9 and TRBJ1-2; TRBD1 is a possible D gene (6 bases). The CDR3 has 12 residues. CDR1 and CDR2 from the germline V gene are SEHNR and FQNEAQ (reference sequence). Trimming stripped 6 bases from V and 4 bases from J, with 9 bases between. The CDR3 DNA reads as TGTGCCAGCAGTGGGGGCAGCTATGGCTACACCTTC. This translates into CASSGGSYGYTF.

This chain links TRBV9 with TRBJ1-1; 7 bases are shared with TRBD1. Germline V gene data show CDR1 as SGDLS and CDR2 as YYNGEE. V gave up 4 bases and J gave up 5 bases; unmatched junction bases: 2. The CDR3 covers 12 residues. The CDR3 here is CASSLQGTEAFF. The CDR3 coding sequence is TGTGCCAGCAGCCTACAGGGGACTGAAGCTTTCTTT.

This chain joins TRBV6-5 and TRBJ2-1; TRBD2 might be the D (5 bases). Looked up from germline, CDR1 is MNHEY and CDR2 is SVGAGI. V was pared by 6 bases and J by 8 bases, with 14 bases between. The CDR3 consists of 13 residues. The CDR3 coding sequence is TGTGCCAGCAGCCGGCCTGGGAGATATGAGCAGTTCTTC. Translation: CASSRPGRYEQFF.

The genes are TRBV7-2 and TRBJ1-3, with a tentative D call TRBD1 (6 bases). The V and J ends lost 7 bases and 0 bases respectively, with 13 bases between them. Germline CDR1 SGHTA, CDR2 FQGNSA. The CDR3 has 15 residues. The chain's CDR3 is CASNPRRGSGNTIYF. The CDR3 DNA reads as TGTGCCAGCAACCCACGCAGGGGCTCTGGAAACACCATATATTTT.

V gene TRBV11-3 combines with J gene TRBJ1-1; D uncertain. The CDR3 contains 12 residues. Germline assignment: CDR1 SGHNT and CDR2 YENEEA. V shed 1 base and J shed 11 bases, with 11 bases lying between them. The CDR3: CASSLVGGYAFF. Written as DNA, the CDR3 is TGTGCCAGCAGCTTAGTGGGAGGGTACGCTTTCTTT.

This chain's CDR3 is CASSYPGTHERTEAFF. The CDR3, as DNA: TGCGCCAGCAGCTACCCGGGAACCCACGAAAGGACTGAAGCTTTCTTT. The gene calls are TRBV4-1 and TRBJ1-1; D not resolved. The CDR3 has 16 amino acids. V was cut by 5 bases and J by 5 bases, with 21 bases left in between. CDR1 is MGHRA, CDR2 YSYEKL, per germline.

The chain is built from TRBV28 and TRBJ1-4, with 7 nucleotides matching TRBD1. V trimming: 6 bases; J trimming: 5 bases; junction bases outside the gene matches: 6. The CDR3 is 14 amino acids. Germline V gene lookup returns CDR1 MDHEN and CDR2 SYDVKM. The CDR3 nucleotides are TGTGCCAGCAGAACGACAGGGATCAATGAAAAACTGTTTTTT. Translating it yields CASRTTGINEKLFF.

The chain employs TRBV7-9 and TRBJ2-1, with TRBD2 matching over 9 bases. With 3 bases clipped from V and 3 bases from J, the junction kept 6 bases outside the gene matches. Germline-derived CDR1 and CDR2 are SEHNR and FQNEAQ (reference sequence). This CDR3 comprises 16 residues. CDR3 in DNA: TGTGCCAGCAGCTTGGAGACTAGCGGCTTCTACAATGAGCAGTTCTTC. It yields the protein CASSLETSGFYNEQFF.

The rearrangement uses TRBV2 and TRBJ1-6, with D tentatively TRBD1 (6 bases). V was cut by 10 bases and J by 10 bases, with 23 bases left in between. The CDR3 length is 15 residues. Germline V CDR1 and CDR2: SNHLY, FYNNEI. DNA of the CDR3: TGTGCCATTTTACTCGGGCAGGGGAAACAGTCACCCCTCCACTTT. Residues: CAILLGQGKQSPLHF.

In this sample, this clone turned up once. CDR3: CASSYQVSAHYGYTF. CDR3 nucleotide sequence: TGTGCCAGCAGTTATCAGGTATCGGCTCACTATGGCTACACCTTC. The genes are TRBV6-5 and TRBJ1-2; no clear D gene. This CDR3 region has 15 residues. CDR1 is MNHEY and CDR2 is SVGAGI in the germline V gene. Deletions cut 3 bases from V and 3 bases from J, with 14 bases between.

This chain joins TRBV12-3 or TRBV12-4 and TRBJ1-1, with D maybe TRBD1 (5 bases). This CDR3 spans 13 amino acids. Trimming removed 1 base at V and 10 bases at J, with 13 bases between. CDR3 region: CASSLEWDSGAFF. CDR3 nucleotides: TGTGCCAGCAGTTTAGAGTGGGACTCCGGAGCTTTCTTT.

The genes are TRBV3-1 (or the pseudogene TRBV3-2) and TRBJ1-2; 7 nucleotides agree with TRBD1. Trimming at V came to 3 bases and at J to 8 bases, leaving 9 bases not matched to a gene. Germline lookup yields CDR1 LGHDT and CDR2 YNNKEL (reference sequence). The length of the CDR3 is 14 residues. The CDR3 protein is CASSHLDRLGGYTF. The CDR3 region has the DNA TGTGCCAGCAGCCATCTGGACAGGCTTGGAGGCTACACCTTC.

The genes are TRBV7-3 and TRBJ2-3; D is uncertain. The CDR3 covers 13 residues. Germline lookup yields CDR1 SGHTA and CDR2 FQGTGA. Trimming pared 5 bases from V and 4 bases from J, leaving 10 bases between. In DNA, the CDR3 is TGTGCCAGCAGCCACTACTTACCAGATACGCAGTATTTT. It specifies CASSHYLPDTQYF.

Only one count was recorded for this clone. The CDR3: CASSRVEPNTEAFF. CDR3 in DNA: TGCGCCAGCAGCCGCGTGGAGCCGAACACTGAAGCTTTCTTT. The J gene is TRBJ1-1, the V gene TRBV5-1; D gene ambiguous. Between the trimmed V and J ends, which lost 4 bases and 1 base, there was a span of 11 bases. Germline V gene data show CDR1 as SGHRS and CDR2 as YFSETQ. CDR3 length: 14 amino acids.

J is TRBJ1-4 and V is TRBV9; D gene ambiguous. Germline values: CDR1 SGDLS, CDR2 YYNGEE. The CDR3 covers 16 residues. Between the trimmed V and J ends, which lost 4 bases and 3 bases, there was a span of 16 bases. Written as DNA, the CDR3 is TGTGCCAGCAGCCCCCTGGGAGGCGGCCCTAATGAAAAACTGTTTTTT. Amino acid sequence: CASSPLGGGPNEKLFF.